This T cell receptor (beta chain) is from a study of shared clonotypes between healthy human individuals. Study-wide results and caveats: The sole specimen, blood, was sampled, and tissue repertoires likely differ. The study found lower generation probabilities in non-shared clonotypes than in those shared by all four donors. Some naive CD4 clonotypes, approximately 4.5%, turned up in common across a few donors.

Here immunoSEQ multiplex PCR was the method, and the copy in TCRdb shows in-frame clones only, minus some. In the table there are some 1,400,000 clones, approximately 96% of which are singletons. CD4+ cells underwent separation, giving CD45RA+ naive and CD45RA-negative memory subsets. Notes on this clone: What it binds is not known.

V was cut by 7 bases and J by 3 bases, with 15 bases left in between. Germline CDR1 reads MNHNS; CDR2 reads SASEGT. The CDR3 contains 14 residues. The chain recombines TRBV6-1 with TRBJ1-1; D remains ambiguous. The receptor was derived from a man aged 30 to 39 in good health. Sample: naive CD4+ T cells sorted from blood. Subset given: CD45RA+ positively selected. CDR3 residues: CASIVGRFDTEAFF. The CDR3 bases are TGTGCCAGCATTGTTGGCAGGTTCGACACTGAAGCTTTCTTT.